This entry lists 17 T cell receptor beta chains sequenced from one sample in a study of T cells in localized non-small cell lung cancer. Sequenced by immunoSEQ multiplex PCR; TCRdb stores in-frame clones only, minus some. The sample contains 75,000 to 90,000 clones, around four fifths of which appear only once. Sequenced here: peripheral blood, sampled before any cancer treatment. All receptors come from a man aged 40-75 years with stage I lung adenocarcinoma.

The chain links TRBV5-6 to TRBJ2-5; weak D call: TRBD1 (8 bases). The CDR3 sequence is 16 residues long. Germline V lookup: CDR1 SGHDT, CDR2 YYEEEE. Trimming removed 4 bases at V and 4 bases at J, with 20 bases between. CDR3 in DNA: TGTGCCAGCAGCGTAGACAGGGGCGGGGAGGGAGAGACCCAGTACTTC. It encodes CASSVDRGGEGETQYF.

V usage is TRBV27 and J usage is TRBJ2-7, with D perhaps matching TRBD1 or TRBD2 (5 bases each). CDR3 length: 17 amino acids. Germline loops: CDR1 MNHEY, CDR2 SMNVEV (reference sequence). V was trimmed by 5 bases and J by 1 base, leaving 21 bases between them. The CDR3: CASSPTPEGTISYEQYF. CDR3 sequence (DNA): TGTGCCAGCAGTCCCACCCCTGAGGGGACGATATCCTACGAGCAGTACTTC.

The V and J genes are TRBV9 and TRBJ2-1, with 11 bases matching TRBD2. The CDR3 totals 15 residues. Germline V gives CDR1 SGDLS, CDR2 YYNGEE. J gave up 3 bases and V 2 bases, and 1 base lay outside the gene matches. The CDR3 loop reads CASSVGLADYNEQFF. In nucleotides, the CDR3 is TGTGCCAGCAGCGTGGGACTAGCGGACTACAATGAGCAGTTCTTC.

The chain has TRBV7-9 and TRBJ1-2; 7 bases agree with TRBD1. The CDR3 extends over 14 amino acids. Germline V CDR1 and CDR2: SEHNR, FQNEAQ (reference sequence). With V trimmed by 4 bases and J by 7 bases, 9 bases remained unmatched. The DNA of the CDR3 is TGTGCCAGCAGCTCCTCAGGGGGTCAGGGTGGCTACACCTTC. Its protein is CASSSSGGQGGYTF.

This clone was picked up one time. The J gene is TRBJ2-7, the V gene TRBV4-3; TRBD1 matches at 8 bases. The germline gives CDR1 LGHNA, CDR2 YSLEER. J lost 5 bases, V lost 1 base, and 7 bases had no gene match. The CDR3 is 15 amino acids. As DNA, the CDR3 is TGCGCCAGCAGCCAAGCGGCCAGGGGGCCTGACGAGCAGTACTTC. This gives the protein CASSQAARGPDEQYF.

The chain carries TRBV19 and TRBJ2-3; 7 bases map to TRBD1. V was pared by 4 bases and J by 4 bases, with 8 bases of the junction left unmatched. This CDR3 region has 15 residues. Germline V gene lookup returns CDR1 LNHDA and CDR2 SQIVND (reference sequence). The CDR3 nucleotides are TGTGCCAGTAGTACCACAGGGGTAGCTGCAGATACGCAGTATTTT. Translation gives CASSTTGVAADTQYF.

The chain carries TRBV2 and TRBJ2-2; D is perhaps TRBD1 (6 bases). Germline loops: CDR1 SNHLY, CDR2 FYNNEI. The CDR3 loop spans 15 amino acids. V dropped 2 bases and J dropped 7 bases, with 14 bases sitting between them. CDR3 residues: CASSERGSRGGELFF. The CDR3 coding sequence is TGTGCCAGCAGTGAAAGGGGGTCACGGGGCGGGGAGCTGTTTTTT.

The chain links TRBV21-1 to TRBJ2-7; TRBD2 reflects the table's D call only, with no check against the DNA. TRBV21-1 is tagged as a pseudogene. There are 17 residues in the CDR3. Here the CDR3 DNA reads TGTGCCAGCAGCTCGGGGGCTAGCGGGAAAACTTCCTACGAGCAGTACTTC. Translating gives CASSSGASGKTSYEQYF.

V and J are TRBV11-2 and TRBJ1-2; D is perhaps TRBD1 (6 bases). The ends were cut back, 1 base at V and 4 bases at J, with 13 bases in the middle. The germline V gene encodes CDR1 SGHAT and CDR2 FQNNGV. The CDR3 has 15 residues. The CDR3 loop is CASSLVGGGSYGYTF. CDR3 nucleotide sequence: TGTGCCAGCAGCTTAGTGGGCGGGGGCAGCTATGGCTACACCTTC.

The chain combines TRBV28 with TRBJ2-7; D is unresolved. The CDR3 has 12 amino acids. V lost 3 bases and J lost 6, with 9 bases in between. Germline V gene data show CDR1 as MDHEN and CDR2 as SYDVKM. The CDR3 nucleotides are TGTGCCAGCAGTTTCAGCTCTCTCGAGCAGTACTTC. Encoded protein: CASSFSSLEQYF.

This clone was counted a single time. The gene calls are TRBV9 and TRBJ1-6; 7 nucleotides line up with TRBD1. In germline, CDR1 is SGDLS, CDR2 YYNGEE. The CDR3 consists of 15 residues. V shed 1 base and J 8 bases; nucleotides not matched to a gene: 6. In DNA, the CDR3 is TGTGCCAGCAGCGTAAGGAGGGGGCGGGATTCACCCCTCCACTTT. Its protein product is CASSVRRGRDSPLHF.

V gene TRBV6-5 combines with J gene TRBJ2-7; TRBD2 matches at 10 bases. V shed 6 bases and J 5 bases; nucleotides not matched to a gene: 10. Per the germline V gene, CDR1 is MNHEY and CDR2 is SVGAGI. This CDR3 is built from 15 residues. The CDR3 reads CASSPRTSGRHEQYF. The CDR3 region has the DNA TGTGCCAGCAGCCCGAGGACTAGCGGCCGACACGAGCAGTACTTC.

This chain joins TRBV10-3 and TRBJ2-1; 11 bases align to TRBD2. The CDR3 covers 18 residues. The J segment lost 0 bases and the V segment lost 8 bases, leaving 12 bases of the junction unmatched. Germline CDR1 and CDR2: ENHRY and SYGVKD. The CDR3 nucleotides read TGTGCCATCGGGGGGTCGACTAGCGGGGTAAGCTCCTACAATGAGCAGTTCTTC. It codes for CAIGGSTSGVSSYNEQFF.

The rearrangement joins TRBV6-1 to TRBJ2-5; 8 bases are shared with TRBD1. The DNA end favors TRBJ2-7, so the J call may be wrong. Looked up from germline, CDR1 is MNHNS and CDR2 is SASEGT. This CDR3 contains 13 residues. The CDR3, as DNA: TGTGCCAGCTATTTAGACAGGGGCTACGAGCAGTACTTC. Residues: CASYLDRGYEQYF.

The J gene is TRBJ2-7, the V gene TRBV5-4, with 9 bases fitting TRBD1. J gave up 5 bases and V 3 bases, and 9 bases lay outside the gene matches. Looked up from germline, CDR1 is SGHNT and CDR2 is YYREEE (reference sequence). The CDR3 contains 15 residues. The CDR3 sequence is CASSSSGQGLNEQYF. The CDR3 coding sequence is TGTGCCAGCAGCTCATCGGGACAGGGTCTGAACGAGCAGTACTTC.

V gene TRBV7-9 combines with J gene TRBJ1-3; unclear D gene. CDR1 is SEHNR and CDR2 is FQNEAQ in the germline V gene (reference sequence). The CDR3 runs 15 residues. With 4 bases removed from V and 0 bases from J, the gap between germline ends came to 10 bases. CDR3 bases: TGTGCCAGCAGCTCCCGCCGAAACTCTGGAAACACCATATATTTT. This sequence encodes CASSSRRNSGNTIYF.

This clone was seen a single time. The chain is built from TRBV6-6 and TRBJ2-7; no clear D gene. V was pared by 4 bases and J by 2 bases, with 12 bases between. This CDR3 contains 14 residues. CDR1 MNHNY and CDR2 SVGAGI come from the germline V gene (reference sequence). Written as DNA, the CDR3 is TGTGCCAGCAGTTTCTTGCAGCGAGCCTACGAGCAGTACTTC. This encodes CASSFLQRAYEQYF.